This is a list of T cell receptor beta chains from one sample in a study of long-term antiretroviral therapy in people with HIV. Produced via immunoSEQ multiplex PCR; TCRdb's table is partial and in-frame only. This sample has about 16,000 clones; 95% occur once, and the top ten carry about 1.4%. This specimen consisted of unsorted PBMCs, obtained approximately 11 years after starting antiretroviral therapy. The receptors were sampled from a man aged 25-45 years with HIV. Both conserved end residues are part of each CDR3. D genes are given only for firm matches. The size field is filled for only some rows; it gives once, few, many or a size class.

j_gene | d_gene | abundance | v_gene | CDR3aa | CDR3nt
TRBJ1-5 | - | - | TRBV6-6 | CATGWDGEIVNQPQHF | TGTGCCACAGGGTGGGATGGGGAGATAGTAAATCAGCCCCAGCATTTT
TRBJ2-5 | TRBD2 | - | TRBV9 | CASSEIAGAGQETQYF | TGTGCCAGCAGCGAAATAGCGGGGGCCGGCCAAGAGACCCAGTACTTC
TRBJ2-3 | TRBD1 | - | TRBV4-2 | CASRKGDRAAQYF | TGTGCCAGCAGGAAAGGGGACAGGGCTGCGCAGTATTTT
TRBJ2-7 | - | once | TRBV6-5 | CASRTSGYEQYF | TGTGCCAGCAGGACCTCAGGCTACGAGCAGTACTTC
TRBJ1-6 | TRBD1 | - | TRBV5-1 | CASTPGQGSHSPLHF | TGCGCCAGCACCCCGGGACAGGGTTCGCATTCACCCCTCCACTTT
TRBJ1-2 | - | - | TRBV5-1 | CASSLVAGVEGDGYTF | TGCGCCAGCAGCTTGGTGGCAGGAGTAGAGGGAGATGGCTACACCTTC
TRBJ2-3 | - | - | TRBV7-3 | CASSLTTGTSTDTQYF | TGTGCCAGCAGCTTAACAACAGGGACTAGCACAGATACGCAGTATTTT
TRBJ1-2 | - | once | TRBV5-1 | CASREQRTNYGYTF | TGCGCCAGCAGGGAACAGAGGACTAACTATGGCTACACCTTC
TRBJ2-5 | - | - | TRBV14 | CASSPTPGMSETQYF | TGTGCCAGCAGCCCGACTCCGGGGATGTCGGAGACCCAGTACTTC
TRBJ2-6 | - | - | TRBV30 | CAWSVWGTGANVLTF | TGTGCCTGGAGTGTATGGGGGACTGGGGCCAACGTCCTGACTTTC
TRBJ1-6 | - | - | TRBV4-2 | CASSQGIQEYNSPLHF | TGTGCCAGCAGCCAGGGGATACAGGAATATAATTCACCCCTCCACTTT
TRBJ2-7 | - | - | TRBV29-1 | CSVGGVLEEQYF | TGCAGCGTTGGGGGGGTTCTGGAAGAGCAGTACTTC
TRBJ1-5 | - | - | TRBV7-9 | CASSRRDGNQPQHF | TGTGCCAGCAGCAGAAGGGACGGCAATCAGCCCCAGCATTTT
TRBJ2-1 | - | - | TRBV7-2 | CASSYGGEDYNEQFF | TGTGCCAGCAGCTATGGCGGGGAAGATTACAATGAGCAGTTCTTC
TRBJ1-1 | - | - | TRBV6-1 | CASTQTGGTEAFF | TGTGCCAGCACCCAGACAGGAGGGACTGAAGCTTTCTTT
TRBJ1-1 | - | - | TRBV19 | CASSIWGLGTEAFF | TGTGCCAGTAGTATTTGGGGCTTGGGCACTGAAGCTTTCTTT
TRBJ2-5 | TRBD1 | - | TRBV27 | CASSPSQGETQETQYF | TGTGCCAGCAGTCCCTCCCAGGGGGAGACCCAAGAGACCCAGTACTTC
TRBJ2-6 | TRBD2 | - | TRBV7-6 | CASSSTGEGSGANVLTF | TGTGCCAGCAGCTCAACTGGGGAGGGGTCGGGGGCCAACGTCCTGACTTTC
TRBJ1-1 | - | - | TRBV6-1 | CASSESRDTEAFF | TGTGCCAGCAGTGAAAGCAGGGACACTGAAGCTTTCTTT
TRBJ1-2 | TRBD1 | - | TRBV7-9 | CASSFGTGRGGYTF | TGTGCCAGCAGCTTCGGGACAGGGAGGGGCGGCTACACCTTC
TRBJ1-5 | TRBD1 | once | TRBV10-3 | CAKTGQGACQPQHF | TGTGCCAAAACGGGACAGGGGGCTTGTCAGCCCCAGCATTTT
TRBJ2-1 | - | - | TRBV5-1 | CASSSLADSYNEQFF | TGCGCCAGCAGCTCCCTAGCGGACAGCTACAATGAGCAGTTCTTC
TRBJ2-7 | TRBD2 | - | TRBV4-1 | CASRFGRGSIYEQYF | TGCGCCAGCAGATTTGGGCGGGGGAGTATATACGAGCAGTACTTC
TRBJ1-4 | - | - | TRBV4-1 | CASSPGLREKLFF | TGCGCCAGCAGCCCGGGACTTAGGGAAAAACTGTTTTTT
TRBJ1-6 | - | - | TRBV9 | CASSDQGSVNSPLHF | TGTGCCAGCAGTGACCAGGGGTCCGTTAATTCACCCCTCCACTTT
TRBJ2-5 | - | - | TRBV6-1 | CASTRETDPHETQYF | TGTGCCAGCACCAGAGAGACAGACCCTCATGAGACCCAGTACTTC
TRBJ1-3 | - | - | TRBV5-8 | CASSLGVNGNTIYF | TGTGCCAGCAGCTTGGGCGTCAATGGAAACACCATATATTTT
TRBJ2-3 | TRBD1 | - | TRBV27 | CASRTKGQVFFYRGTDTQYF | TGTGCCAGCAGGACAAAAGGACAGGTCTTCTTTTATAGAGGCACAGATACGCAGTATTTT
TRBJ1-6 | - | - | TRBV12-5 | CASGYYLVKGSPLHF | TGTGCTAGTGGTTACTATTTAGTGAAGGGTTCACCCCTCCACTTT
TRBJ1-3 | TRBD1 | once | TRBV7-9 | CASSVGTGAGNTIYF | TGTGCCAGCAGCGTAGGGACAGGGGCTGGAAACACCATATATTTT
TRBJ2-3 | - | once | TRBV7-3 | CASSLRQSTDTQYF | TGTGCCAGCAGCTTAAGGCAGAGCACAGATACGCAGTATTTT
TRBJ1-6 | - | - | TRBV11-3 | CASSLGPNSPLHF | TGTGCCAGCAGCTTAGGGCCGAATTCACCCCTCCACTTT
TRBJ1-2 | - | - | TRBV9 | CASSGTGSNYGYTF | TGTGCCAGCAGCGGAACAGGTTCCAACTATGGCTACACCTTC
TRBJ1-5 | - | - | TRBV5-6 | CASSPGPLGGNQPQHF | TGTGCCAGCAGCCCTGGACCCCTTGGGGGCAATCAGCCCCAGCATTTT
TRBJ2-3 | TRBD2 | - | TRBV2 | CASLKLATQTDTQYF | TGTGCCAGCCTAAAACTAGCGACGCAAACAGATACGCAGTATTTT
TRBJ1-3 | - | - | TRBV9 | CASSPTSGNTIYF | TGTGCCAGCAGTCCTACCTCTGGAAACACCATATATTTT
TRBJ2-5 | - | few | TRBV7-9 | CASSFDGEETQYF | TGTGCCAGCAGCTTCGATGGAGAAGAGACCCAGTACTTC
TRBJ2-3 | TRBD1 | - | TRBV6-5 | CASSYPPGTGGVTQYF | TGTGCCAGCAGTTACCCTCCCGGGACAGGGGGCGTTACGCAGTATTTT
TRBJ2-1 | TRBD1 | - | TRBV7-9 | CASSPRGRNEQFF | TGTGCCAGCAGCCCGAGGGGGCGAAATGAGCAGTTCTTC
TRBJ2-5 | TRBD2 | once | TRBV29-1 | CSAMRGGEETQYF | TGCAGCGCCATGCGGGGGGGAGAAGAGACCCAGTACTTC
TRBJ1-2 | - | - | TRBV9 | CASSVGWENYGYTF | TGTGCCAGCAGCGTAGGGTGGGAGAACTATGGCTACACCTTC
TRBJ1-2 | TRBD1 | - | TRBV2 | CASSEQQGGDWCYTF | TGTGCCAGCAGTGAACAACAGGGGGGGGACTGGTGCTACACCTTC
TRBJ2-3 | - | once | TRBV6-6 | CASTGLGTDTQYF | TGTGCCAGCACTGGACTGGGTACAGATACGCAGTATTTT
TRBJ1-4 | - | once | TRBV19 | CATARREGNEKLFF | TGTGCCACCGCGCGGAGGGAGGGTAATGAAAAACTGTTTTTT
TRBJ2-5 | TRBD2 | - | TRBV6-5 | CASRLGLAGVETQYF | TGTGCCAGCAGGCTCGGACTAGCGGGGGTAGAGACCCAGTACTTC
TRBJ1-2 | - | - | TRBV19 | CASSRDGGGRGYTF | TGTGCCAGTAGCCGAGACGGCGGCGGAAGGGGCTACACCTTC
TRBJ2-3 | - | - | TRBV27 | CASSFSTDTQYF | TGTGCCAGCAGTTTCAGCACAGATACGCAGTATTTT
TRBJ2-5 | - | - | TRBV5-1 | CASSLSKVEETQYF | TGCGCCAGCAGCTTAAGTAAAGTTGAAGAGACCCAGTACTTC
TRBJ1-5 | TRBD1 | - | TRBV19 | CASILSGTGYQPQHF | TGTGCCAGTATCCTCTCCGGGACAGGGTATCAGCCCCAGCATTTT
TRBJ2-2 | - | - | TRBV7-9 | CASSLAGRGELFF | TGTGCCAGCAGCTTAGCGGGCCGGGGGGAGCTGTTTTTT
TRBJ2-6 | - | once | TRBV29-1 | CSVEIGYSGANVLTF | TGCAGCGTTGAGATCGGGTACTCTGGGGCCAACGTCCTGACTTTC
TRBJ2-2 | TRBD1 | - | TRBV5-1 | CASSDTGTGRSGELFF | TGCGCCAGCAGCGACACCGGGACAGGGAGGTCCGGGGAGCTGTTTTTT
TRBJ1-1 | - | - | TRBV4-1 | CASSQDLRGIRTEAFF | TGCGCCAGCAGCCAAGATTTGAGGGGTATTCGGACTGAAGCTTTCTTT
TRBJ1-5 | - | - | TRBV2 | CASSGQNQPQHF | TGTGCCAGCAGTGGTCAGAATCAGCCCCAGCATTTT
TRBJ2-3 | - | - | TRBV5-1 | CASMEGGTDTQYF | TGCGCCAGCATGGAGGGGGGCACAGATACGCAGTATTTT